This T cell receptor beta chain was obtained from a study of blood T cell repertoires in COVID-19. Across the whole study: Italy, Spain and the United States were the sources of the convalescent and acute COVID-19 samples. PBMCs, B-cell-depleted T cells, or T cells were the source of the cDNA or gDNA that made up the material.

CDR1 is MNHNY and CDR2 is SVGAGI in the germline V gene (reference sequence). The V gene end was trimmed by 2 bases and the J gene end by 3 bases; junction bases not matched to a gene: 5. The CDR3 is made up of 15 amino acids. Under the authors' procedure: For nucleated cells, counts were estimated from reference gene primer amplification. Data came from immunoSEQ multiplex PCR; TCRdb stores just in-frame clones and leaves some out. That table is the source of V, J and clone size, and D and trimming were worked out from the DNA. The sample includes over 100,000 clones, more than 65% of them seen just once.

The rearrangement links TRBV6-6 to TRBJ2-3; 7 bases line up with TRBD2. Sequences were obtained from peripheral blood. This TCR was recovered from a woman of 80 years or more with active or convalescent COVID-19. CDR3 loop: CASSYRSGYTDTQYF. The DNA of the CDR3 is TGTGCCAGCAGTTACCGTAGCGGGTATACAGATACGCAGTATTTT.